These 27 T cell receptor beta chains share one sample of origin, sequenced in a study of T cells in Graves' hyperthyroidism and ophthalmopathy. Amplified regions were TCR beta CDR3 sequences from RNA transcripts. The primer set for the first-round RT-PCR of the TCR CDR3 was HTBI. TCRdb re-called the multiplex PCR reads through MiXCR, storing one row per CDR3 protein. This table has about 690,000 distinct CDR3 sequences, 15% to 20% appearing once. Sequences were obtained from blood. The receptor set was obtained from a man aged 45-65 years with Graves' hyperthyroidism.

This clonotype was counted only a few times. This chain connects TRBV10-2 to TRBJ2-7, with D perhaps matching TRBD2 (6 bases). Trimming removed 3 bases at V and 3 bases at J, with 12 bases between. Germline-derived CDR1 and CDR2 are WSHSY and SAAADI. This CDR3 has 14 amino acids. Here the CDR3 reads CASSEVGTFYEQYF. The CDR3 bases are TGCGCCAGCAGTGAAGTAGGGACTTTCTACGAGCAGTACTTC.

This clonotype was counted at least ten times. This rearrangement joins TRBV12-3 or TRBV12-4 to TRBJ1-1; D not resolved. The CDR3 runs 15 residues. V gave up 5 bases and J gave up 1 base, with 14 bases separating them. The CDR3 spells CASSPRQVRNTEAFF. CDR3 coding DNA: TGTGCCAGCAGTCCCCGTCAGGTAAGGAACACTGAAGCTTTCTTT.

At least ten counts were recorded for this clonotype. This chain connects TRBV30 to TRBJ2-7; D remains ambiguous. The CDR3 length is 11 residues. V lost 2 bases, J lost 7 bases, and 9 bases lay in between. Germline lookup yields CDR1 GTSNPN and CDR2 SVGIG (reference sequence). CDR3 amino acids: CAWSWRYEQYF. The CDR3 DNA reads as TGTGCCTGGAGTTGGAGATATGAGCAGTACTTC. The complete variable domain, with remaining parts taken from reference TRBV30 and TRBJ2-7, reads SQTIHQWPATLVQPVGSPLSLECTVEGTSNPNLYWYRQAAGRGLQLLFYSVGIGQISSEVPQNLSASRPQDRQFILSSKKLLLSDSGFYLCAWSWRYEQYFGPGTRLTVT.

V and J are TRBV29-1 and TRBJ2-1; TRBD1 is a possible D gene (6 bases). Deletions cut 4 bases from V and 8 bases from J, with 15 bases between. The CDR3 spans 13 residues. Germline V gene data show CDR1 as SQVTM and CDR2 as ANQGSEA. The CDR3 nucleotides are TGCAGCGTTGCCCCTCTACGACAGGATGAGCAGTTCTTC. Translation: CSVAPLRQDEQFF.

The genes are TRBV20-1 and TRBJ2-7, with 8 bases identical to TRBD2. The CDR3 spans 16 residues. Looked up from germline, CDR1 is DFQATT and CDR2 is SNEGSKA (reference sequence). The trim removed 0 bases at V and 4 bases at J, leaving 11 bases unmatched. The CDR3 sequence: CSARDLERAGVYEQYF. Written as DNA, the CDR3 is TGCAGTGCTAGAGATTTGGAGAGAGCGGGAGTGTACGAGCAGTACTTC.

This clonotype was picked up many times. The CDR3 is CASSLLSGSGEQFF. The DNA for the CDR3 is TGTGCCAGCAGCCTCCTTAGCGGGAGTGGAGAGCAGTTCTTC. This rearrangement joins TRBV7-3 to TRBJ2-1, with 9 nucleotides matching TRBD2. CDR1 is SGHTA and CDR2 is FQGTGA in the germline V gene. The length of the CDR3 is 14 residues. V lost 5 bases, J lost 10 bases, and 9 bases stayed unmatched.

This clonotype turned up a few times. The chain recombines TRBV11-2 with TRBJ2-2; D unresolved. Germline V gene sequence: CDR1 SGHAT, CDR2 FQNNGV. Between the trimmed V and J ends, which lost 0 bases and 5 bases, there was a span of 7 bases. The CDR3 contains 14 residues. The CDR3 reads CASSLDGRTGELFF. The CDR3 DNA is TGTGCCAGCAGCTTAGACGGCAGAACCGGGGAGCTGTTTTTT.

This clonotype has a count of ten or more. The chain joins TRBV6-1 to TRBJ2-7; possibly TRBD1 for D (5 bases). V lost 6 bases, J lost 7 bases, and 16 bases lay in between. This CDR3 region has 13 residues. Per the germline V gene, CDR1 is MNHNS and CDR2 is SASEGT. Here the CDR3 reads CASREAGNGEQYF. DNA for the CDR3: TGTGCCAGCAGAGAGGCAGGGAATGGGGAGCAGTACTTC.

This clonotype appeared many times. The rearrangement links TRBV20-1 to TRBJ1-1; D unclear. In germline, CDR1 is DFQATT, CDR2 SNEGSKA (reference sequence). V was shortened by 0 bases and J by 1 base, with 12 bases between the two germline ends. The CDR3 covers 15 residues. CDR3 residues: CSARERGEGNTEAFF. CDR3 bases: TGCAGTGCTAGAGAACGTGGAGAAGGGAACACTGAAGCTTTCTTT.

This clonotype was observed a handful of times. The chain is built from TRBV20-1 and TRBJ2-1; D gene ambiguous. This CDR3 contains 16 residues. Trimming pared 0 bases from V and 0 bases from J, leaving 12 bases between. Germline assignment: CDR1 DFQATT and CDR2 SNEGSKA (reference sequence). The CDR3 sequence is CSARDSRTSSYNEQFF. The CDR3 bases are TGCAGTGCTAGAGATTCCCGGACCAGCTCCTACAATGAGCAGTTCTTC.

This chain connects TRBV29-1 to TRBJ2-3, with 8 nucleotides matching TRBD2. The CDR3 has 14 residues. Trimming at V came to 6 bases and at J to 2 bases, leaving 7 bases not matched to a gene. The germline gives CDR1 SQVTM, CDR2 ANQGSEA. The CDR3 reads CSVEVAGNTDTQYF. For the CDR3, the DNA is TGCAGCGTCGAGGTAGCGGGAAACACAGATACGCAGTATTTT.

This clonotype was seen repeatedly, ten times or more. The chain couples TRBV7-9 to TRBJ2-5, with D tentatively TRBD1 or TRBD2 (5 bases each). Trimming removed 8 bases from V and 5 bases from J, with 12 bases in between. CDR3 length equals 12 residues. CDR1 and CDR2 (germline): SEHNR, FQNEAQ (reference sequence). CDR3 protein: CASQTGQETQYF. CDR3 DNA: TGTGCCAGCCAGACGGGGCAGGAGACCCAGTACTTC.

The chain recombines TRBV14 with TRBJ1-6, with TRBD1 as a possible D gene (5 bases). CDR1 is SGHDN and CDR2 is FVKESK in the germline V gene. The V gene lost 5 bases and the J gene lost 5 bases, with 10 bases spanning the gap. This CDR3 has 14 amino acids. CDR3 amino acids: CASSSGPNNSPLHF. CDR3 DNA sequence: TGTGCCAGCAGCTCGGGACCGAATAATTCACCCCTCCACTTT.

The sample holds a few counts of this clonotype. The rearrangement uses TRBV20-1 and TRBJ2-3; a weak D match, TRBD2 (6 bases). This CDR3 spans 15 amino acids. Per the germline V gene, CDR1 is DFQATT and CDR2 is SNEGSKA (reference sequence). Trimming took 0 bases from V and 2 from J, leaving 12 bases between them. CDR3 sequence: CSARDSGGATDTQYF. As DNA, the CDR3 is TGCAGTGCTAGAGATTCAGGAGGGGCCACAGATACGCAGTATTTT.

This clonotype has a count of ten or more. CDR3 loop: CSALTTGSYGYTF. CDR3 DNA: TGCAGTGCTCTCACGACAGGGAGTTATGGCTACACCTTC. The chain is built from TRBV20-1 and TRBJ1-2; 7 bases align to TRBD1. The CDR3 consists of 13 residues. Trimming at V came to 5 bases and at J to 5 bases, leaving 8 bases not matched to a gene. CDR1 is DFQATT and CDR2 is SNEGSKA in the germline V gene (reference sequence).

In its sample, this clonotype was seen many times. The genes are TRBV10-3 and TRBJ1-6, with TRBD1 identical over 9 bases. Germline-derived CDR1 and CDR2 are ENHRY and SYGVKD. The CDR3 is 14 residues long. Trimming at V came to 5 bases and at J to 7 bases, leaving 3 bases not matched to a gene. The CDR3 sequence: CAISPGQGNSPLHF. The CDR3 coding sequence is TGTGCCATCAGTCCGGGACAGGGAAATTCACCCCTCCACTTT.

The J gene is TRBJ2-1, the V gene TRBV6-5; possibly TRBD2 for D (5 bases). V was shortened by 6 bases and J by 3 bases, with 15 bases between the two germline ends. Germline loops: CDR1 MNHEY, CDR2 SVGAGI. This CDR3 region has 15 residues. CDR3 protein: CASSYRTSNYNEQFF. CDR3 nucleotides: TGTGCCAGCAGCTACCGGACTTCCAACTACAATGAGCAGTTCTTC.

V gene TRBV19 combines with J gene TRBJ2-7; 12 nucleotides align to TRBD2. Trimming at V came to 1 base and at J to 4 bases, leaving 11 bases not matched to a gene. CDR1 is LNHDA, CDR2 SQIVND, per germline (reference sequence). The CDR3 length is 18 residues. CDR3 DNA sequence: TGTGCCAGTAGTATAGGGTTGGTGACTAGCGGGAGAGAGTACGAGCAGTACTTC. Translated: CASSIGLVTSGREYEQYF.

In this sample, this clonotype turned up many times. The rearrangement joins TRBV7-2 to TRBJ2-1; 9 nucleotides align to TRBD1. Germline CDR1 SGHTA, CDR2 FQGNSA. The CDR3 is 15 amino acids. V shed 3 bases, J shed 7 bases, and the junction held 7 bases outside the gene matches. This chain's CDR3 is CASSFGQGFSNEQFF. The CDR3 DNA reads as TGTGCCAGCAGCTTTGGACAGGGGTTTTCGAATGAGCAGTTCTTC. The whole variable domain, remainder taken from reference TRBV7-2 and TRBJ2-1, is GAGVSQSPSNKVTEKGKDVELRCDPISGHTALYWYRQSLGQGLEFLIYFQGNSAPDKSGLPSDRFSAERTGGSVSTLTIQRTQQEDSAVYLCASSFGQGFSNEQFFGPGTRLTVL.

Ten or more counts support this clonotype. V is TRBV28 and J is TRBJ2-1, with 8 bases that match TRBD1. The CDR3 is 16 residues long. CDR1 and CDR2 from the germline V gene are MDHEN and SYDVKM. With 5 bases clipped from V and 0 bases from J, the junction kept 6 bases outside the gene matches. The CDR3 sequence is CASSQQTGGSYNEQFF. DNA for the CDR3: TGTGCCAGCAGTCAACAAACAGGGGGCTCCTACAATGAGCAGTTCTTC. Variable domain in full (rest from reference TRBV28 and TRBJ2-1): DVKVTQSSRYLVKRTGEKVFLECVQDMDHENMFWYRQDPGLGLRLIYFSYDVKMKEKGDIPEGYSVSREKKERFSLILESASTNQTSMYLCASSQQTGGSYNEQFFGPGTRLTVL.

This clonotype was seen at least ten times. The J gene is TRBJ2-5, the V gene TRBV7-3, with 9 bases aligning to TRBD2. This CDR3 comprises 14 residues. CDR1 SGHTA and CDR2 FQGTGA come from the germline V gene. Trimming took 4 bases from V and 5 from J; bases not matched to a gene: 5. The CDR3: CASSSTSGLETQYF. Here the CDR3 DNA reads TGTGCCAGCAGCTCAACTAGCGGGCTGGAGACCCAGTACTTC.

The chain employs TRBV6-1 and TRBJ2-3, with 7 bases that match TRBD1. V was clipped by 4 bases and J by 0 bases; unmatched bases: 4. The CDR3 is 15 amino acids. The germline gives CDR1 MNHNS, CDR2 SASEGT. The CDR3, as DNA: TGTGCCAGCAGTGCGTACAGGGGAAGCACAGATACGCAGTATTTT. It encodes CASSAYRGSTDTQYF.

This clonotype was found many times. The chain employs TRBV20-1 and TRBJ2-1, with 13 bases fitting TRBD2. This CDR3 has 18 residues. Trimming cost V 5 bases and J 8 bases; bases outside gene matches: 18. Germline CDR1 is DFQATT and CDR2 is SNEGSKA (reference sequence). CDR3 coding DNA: TGCAGTGCTGACTTGTCGGGTTGGACTAGCGGGAGAAAGGATGAGCAGTTCTTC. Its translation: CSADLSGWTSGRKDEQFF.

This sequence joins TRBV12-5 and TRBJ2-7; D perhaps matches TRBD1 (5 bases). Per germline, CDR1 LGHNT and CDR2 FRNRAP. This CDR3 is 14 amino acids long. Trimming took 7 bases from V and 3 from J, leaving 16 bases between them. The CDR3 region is CASVSGNLGYEQYF. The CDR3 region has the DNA TGTGCTAGTGTGTCAGGGAATCTCGGCTACGAGCAGTACTTC.

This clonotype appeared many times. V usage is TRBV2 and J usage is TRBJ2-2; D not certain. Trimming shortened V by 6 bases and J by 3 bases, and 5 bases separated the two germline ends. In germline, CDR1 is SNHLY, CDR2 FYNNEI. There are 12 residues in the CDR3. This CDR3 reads CASRFYTGELFF. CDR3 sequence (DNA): TGTGCCAGCAGGTTCTACACCGGGGAGCTGTTTTTT.

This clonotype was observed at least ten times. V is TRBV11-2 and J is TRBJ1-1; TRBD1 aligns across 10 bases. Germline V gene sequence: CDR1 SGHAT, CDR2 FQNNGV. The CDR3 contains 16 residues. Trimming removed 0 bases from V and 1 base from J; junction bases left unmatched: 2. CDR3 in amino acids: CASSLEGTGANTEAFF. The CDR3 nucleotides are TGTGCCAGCAGCTTAGAGGGGACAGGGGCGAACACTGAAGCTTTCTTT.

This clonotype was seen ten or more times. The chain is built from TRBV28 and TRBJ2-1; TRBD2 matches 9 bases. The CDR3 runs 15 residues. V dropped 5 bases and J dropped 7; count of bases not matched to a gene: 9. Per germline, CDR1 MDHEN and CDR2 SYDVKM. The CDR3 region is CASSTRGAGGNEQFF. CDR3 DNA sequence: TGTGCCAGCAGTACCCGGGGGGCGGGAGGGAATGAGCAGTTCTTC.